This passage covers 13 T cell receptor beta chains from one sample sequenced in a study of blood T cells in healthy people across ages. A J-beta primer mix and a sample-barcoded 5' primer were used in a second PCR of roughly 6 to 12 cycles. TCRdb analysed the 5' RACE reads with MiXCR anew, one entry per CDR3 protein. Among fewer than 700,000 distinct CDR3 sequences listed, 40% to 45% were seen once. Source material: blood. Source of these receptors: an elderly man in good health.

CDR3 residues: CATGGRTNTGELFF. Here the CDR3 DNA reads TGTGCCACCGGGGGGAGAACGAACACCGGGGAGCTGTTTTTT. The rearrangement uses TRBV24-1 and TRBJ2-2, with D tentatively TRBD2 (6 bases). This CDR3 comprises 14 residues. The V gene lost 9 bases and the J gene lost 0 bases, with 10 bases spanning the gap. CDR1 and CDR2 (germline): KGHDR, SFDVKD.

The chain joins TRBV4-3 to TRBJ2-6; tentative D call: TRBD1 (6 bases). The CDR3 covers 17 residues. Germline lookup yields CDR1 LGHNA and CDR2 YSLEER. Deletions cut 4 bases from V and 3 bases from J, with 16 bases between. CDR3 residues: CASSRNYGGGGANVLTF. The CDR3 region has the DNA TGCGCCAGCAGCCGGAACTATGGGGGCGGTGGGGCCAACGTCCTGACTTTC.

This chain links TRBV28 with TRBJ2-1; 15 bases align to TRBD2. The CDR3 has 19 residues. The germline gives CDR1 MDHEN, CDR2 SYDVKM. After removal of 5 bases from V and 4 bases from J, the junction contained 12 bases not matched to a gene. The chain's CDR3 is CASSAQTGTSGRPYNEQFF. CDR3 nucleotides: TGTGCCAGCAGTGCCCAGACCGGGACTAGCGGGAGGCCTTACAATGAGCAGTTCTTC. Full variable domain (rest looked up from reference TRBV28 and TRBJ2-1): DVKVTQSSRYLVKRTGEKVFLECVQDMDHENMFWYRQDPGLGLRLIYFSYDVKMKEKGDIPEGYSVSREKKERFSLILESASTNQTSMYLCASSAQTGTSGRPYNEQFFGPGTRLTVL.

CDR3 residues: CASSGTLGTPGDTQYF. The CDR3 DNA reads as TGTGCCAGCAGCGGGACCCTCGGGACCCCGGGGGATACGCAGTATTTT. The chain has TRBV7-3 and TRBJ2-3; D may correspond to TRBD1 or TRBD2 (5 bases each). The V and J ends lost 5 bases and 6 bases respectively, with 21 bases between them. The CDR3 spans 16 residues. The germline V gene has CDR1 SGHTA and CDR2 FQGTGA.

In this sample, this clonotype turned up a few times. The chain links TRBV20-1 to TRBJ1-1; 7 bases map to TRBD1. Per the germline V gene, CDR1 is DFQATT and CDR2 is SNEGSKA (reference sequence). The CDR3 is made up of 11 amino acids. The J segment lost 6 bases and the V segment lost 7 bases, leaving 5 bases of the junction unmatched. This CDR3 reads CSVSQGAEAFF. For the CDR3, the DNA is TGCAGTGTTTCCCAGGGGGCTGAAGCTTTCTTT.

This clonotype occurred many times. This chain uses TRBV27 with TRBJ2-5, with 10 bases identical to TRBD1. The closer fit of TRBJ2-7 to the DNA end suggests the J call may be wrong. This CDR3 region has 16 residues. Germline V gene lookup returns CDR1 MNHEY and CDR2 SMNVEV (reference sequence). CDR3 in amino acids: CASSLQLRTGGTEQYF. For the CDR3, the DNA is TGTGCCAGCAGTTTACAGTTGAGGACAGGGGGAACCGAGCAGTACTTC.

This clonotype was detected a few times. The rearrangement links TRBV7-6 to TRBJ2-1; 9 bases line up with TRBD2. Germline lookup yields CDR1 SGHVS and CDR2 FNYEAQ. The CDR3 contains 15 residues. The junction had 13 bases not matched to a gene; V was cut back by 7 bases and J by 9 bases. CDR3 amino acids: CASTGGRGGFGEQFF. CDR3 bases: TGTGCCAGCACCGGGGGGCGGGGGGGCTTTGGTGAGCAGTTCTTC.

As DNA, the CDR3 is TGCAGTGCTCGAACCAATGCCGGGACAGGGGTTGAAGGGGCCAACGTCCTGACTTTC. Protein product: CSARTNAGTGVEGANVLTF. The rearrangement uses TRBV20-1 and TRBJ2-6; 10 nucleotides align to TRBD1. This CDR3 contains 19 residues. V shed 5 bases, J shed 4 bases, and the junction held 17 bases outside the gene matches. The germline V gene has CDR1 DFQATT and CDR2 SNEGSKA (reference sequence).

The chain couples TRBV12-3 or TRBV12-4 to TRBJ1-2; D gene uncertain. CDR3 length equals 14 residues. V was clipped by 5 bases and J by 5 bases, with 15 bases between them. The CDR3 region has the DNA TGTGCCAGCAGTGCCTCCGGGAGAAAGTATGGCTACACCTTC. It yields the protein CASSASGRKYGYTF.

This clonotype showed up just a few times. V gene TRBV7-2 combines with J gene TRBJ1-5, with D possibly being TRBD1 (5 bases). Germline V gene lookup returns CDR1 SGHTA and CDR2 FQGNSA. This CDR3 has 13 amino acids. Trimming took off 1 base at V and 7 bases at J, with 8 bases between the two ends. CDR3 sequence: CASSLGRGQPQHF. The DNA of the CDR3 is TGTGCCAGCAGCTTAGGACGGGGGCAGCCCCAGCATTTT.

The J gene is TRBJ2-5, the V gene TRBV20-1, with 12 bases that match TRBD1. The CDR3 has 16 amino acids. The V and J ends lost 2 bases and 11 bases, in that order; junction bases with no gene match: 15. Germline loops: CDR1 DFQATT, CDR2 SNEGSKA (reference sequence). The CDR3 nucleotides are TGCAGTGCTAGATCGTTGAGGGACAGGGGGCCTTATGAGCAGTACTTC. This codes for CSARSLRDRGPYEQYF.

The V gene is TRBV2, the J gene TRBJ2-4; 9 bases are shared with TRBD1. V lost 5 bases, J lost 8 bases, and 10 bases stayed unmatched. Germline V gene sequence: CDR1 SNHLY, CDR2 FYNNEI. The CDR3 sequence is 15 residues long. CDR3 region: CASSPGQGKGDIQYF. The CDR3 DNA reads TGTGCCAGCAGTCCGGGACAGGGTAAAGGCGACATTCAGTACTTC.

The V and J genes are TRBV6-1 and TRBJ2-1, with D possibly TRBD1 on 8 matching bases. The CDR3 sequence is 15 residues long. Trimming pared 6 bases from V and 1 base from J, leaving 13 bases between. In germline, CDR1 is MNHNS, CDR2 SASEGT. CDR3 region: CASRTGGGSYNEQFF. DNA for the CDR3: TGTGCCAGCAGAACAGGGGGAGGGTCCTACAATGAGCAGTTCTTC.